A selection of T cell receptor beta chains follows, all from one sample in a study of T cell responses to AZD1222 COVID-19 vaccine. Profiling relied on immunoSEQ multiplex PCR, and the TCRdb table lists in-frame clones only, not all of them. The sample yields about 130,000 clones, around nine tenths seen once. Source: peripheral blood, taken on day 0 of AZD1222 vaccination. These receptors were obtained from an adult in good health. Each CDR3 is given with its conserved first and last residue. The order of the fields is D gene, J gene, clone size, V gene, CDR3 protein, CDR3 DNA. The D gene is left open where the match is weak. Clone size is not always given. Where it is, it says once, few, many or a class for expanded clones.

TRBD2	TRBJ2-7	-	TRBV11-1	CASSLTSGNYEQYF	TGTGCCAGCAGCTTGACTAGCGGGAACTACGAGCAGTACTTC
-	TRBJ1-6	-	TRBV7-2	CASSLRGGSYNSPLHF	TGTGCCAGCAGCTTGCGGGGGGGTTCCTATAATTCACCCCTCCACTTT
-	TRBJ1-2	-	TRBV30	CAWSVDRMGGYTF	TGTGCCTGGAGTGTCGACAGGATGGGGGGCTACACCTTC
TRBD2	TRBJ2-5	-	TRBV5-1	CASSLGVSGSRETQYF	TGCGCCAGCAGCTTGGGGGTTAGCGGGAGTCGGGAGACCCAGTACTTC
-	TRBJ2-3	-	TRBV10-2	CASLDYSTDTQYF	TGCGCCAGCCTGGACTATAGCACAGATACGCAGTATTTT
TRBD2	TRBJ2-7	-	TRBV7-2	CASSLLRGDYEQYF	TGTGCCAGCAGCTTATTGCGGGGGGACTACGAGCAGTACTTC
-	TRBJ2-4	-	TRBV21-1	CASSKVPIAKNIQYF	TGTGCCAGCAGCAAAGTACCCATAGCCAAAAACATTCAGTACTTC
-	TRBJ1-6	-	TRBV2	CASSLTGNSPLHF	TGTGCCAGCAGTCTCACGGGGAATTCACCCCTCCACTTT
-	TRBJ2-1	-	TRBV19	CASSRGLLNEQFF	TGTGCCAGTTCCAGGGGACTATTAAATGAGCAGTTCTTC
TRBD1	TRBJ1-2	-	TRBV28	CASSTGGWNYGYTF	TGTGCCAGCAGTACAGGGGGCTGGAACTATGGCTACACCTTC
-	TRBJ2-1	-	TRBV27	CASSLRRGILYNEQFF	TGTGCCAGCAGTCTTAGGCGCGGAATCCTATACAATGAGCAGTTCTTC
-	TRBJ2-5	-	TRBV24-1	CATSDAGANQETQYF	TGTGCCACCAGTGATGCCGGGGCCAACCAAGAGACCCAGTACTTC
-	TRBJ1-6	-	TRBV27	CATKRGNGYNSPLHF	TGTGCCACCAAACGGGGGAATGGGTATAATTCACCCCTCCACTTT
-	TRBJ2-3	-	TRBV5-6	CASSLLGVADTQYF	TGTGCCAGCAGCTTACTGGGCGTTGCAGATACGCAGTATTTT
-	TRBJ1-1	-	TRBV19	CASTPGQKNTEAFF	TGTGCCAGTACCCCTGGACAGAAGAACACTGAAGCTTTCTTT
-	TRBJ1-6	-	TRBV4-1	CASSQAGGTGNSPLHF	TGCGCCAGCAGCCAAGCGGGGGGAACGGGGAATTCACCCCTCCACTTT
-	TRBJ1-6	-	TRBV15	CATSRDSGAEGSPLHF	TGTGCCACCAGCAGAGACTCAGGGGCGGAGGGTTCACCCCTCCACTTT
-	TRBJ1-5	-	TRBV6-1	CASSEVLNQPQHF	TGTGCCAGCAGTGAAGTCCTCAATCAGCCCCAGCATTTT
-	TRBJ1-1	-	TRBV7-6	CASSSKVGTEAFF	TGTGCCAGCAGCTCCAAAGTTGGCACTGAAGCTTTCTTT
-	TRBJ2-6	-	TRBV14	CASSQESRSGANVLTF	TGTGCCAGCAGCCAAGAGTCACGCTCTGGGGCCAACGTCCTGACTTTC
-	TRBJ1-2	-	TRBV4-3	CASSHVQGLEGYTF	TGCGCCAGCAGCCATGTACAGGGACTTGAGGGCTACACCTTC
-	TRBJ1-5	-	TRBV6-2/TRBV6-3	CASSYDSNQPQHF	TGTGCCAGCAGTTACGACTCAAATCAGCCCCAGCATTTT
TRBD1	TRBJ2-7	-	TRBV6-5	CASSYSTGQTYEQYF	TGTGCCAGCAGTTACTCGACGGGACAGACCTACGAGCAGTACTTC
TRBD1	TRBJ1-5	-	TRBV6-5	CASSPFAGGTQPQHF	TGTGCCAGCAGTCCCTTCGCAGGGGGCACTCAGCCCCAGCATTTT
TRBD2	TRBJ2-7	-	TRBV5-6	CASSLGLAASYEQYF	TGTGCCAGCAGCTTGGGACTAGCGGCCTCCTACGAGCAGTACTTC
-	TRBJ2-3	few	TRBV20-1	CSASGSRAGATDTQYF	TGCAGTGCTAGTGGAAGTAGGGCAGGGGCCACAGATACGCAGTATTTT